A single T cell receptor beta chain is shown here with its context. The data are from a study of blood T cell repertoires in COVID-19. Study in general: The United States, Italy and Spain supplied acute and convalescent COVID-19 samples. T cells, B-cell-depleted T cells, or PBMCs supplied cDNA or gDNA.

Here immunoSEQ multiplex PCR was the method, and the copy in TCRdb shows in-frame clones only, minus some. The sample includes around 140,000 clones, about 89% seen only once; the top ten take roughly 18%. The V end lost 1 base, the J end lost 9 bases, and 16 bases lay between the germline ends. Per germline, CDR1 SGHTA and CDR2 FQGNSA. CDR3 size: 16 residues. The TCR was taken from a man aged 45-60 years with active or convalescent COVID-19. The chain has TRBV7-2 and TRBJ1-6; perhaps TRBD1 as D (5 bases). The sample comprised peripheral blood. Written as DNA, the CDR3 is TGTGCCAGCAGCTTAGTTGGCAGGGCGTTTGGTTCACCCCTCCACTTT. Encoded protein: CASSLVGRAFGSPLHF.